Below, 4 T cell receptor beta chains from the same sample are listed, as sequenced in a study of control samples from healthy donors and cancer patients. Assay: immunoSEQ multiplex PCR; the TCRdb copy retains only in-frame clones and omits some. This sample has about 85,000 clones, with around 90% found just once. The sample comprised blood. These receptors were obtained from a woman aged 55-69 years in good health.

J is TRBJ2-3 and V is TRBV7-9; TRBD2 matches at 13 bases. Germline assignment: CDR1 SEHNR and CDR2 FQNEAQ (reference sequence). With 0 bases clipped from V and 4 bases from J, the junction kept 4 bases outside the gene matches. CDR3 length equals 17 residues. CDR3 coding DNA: TGTGCCAGCAGCTTAGCCGGACTAGCGGGAGCCCCAGATACGCAGTATTTT. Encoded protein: CASSLAGLAGAPDTQYF. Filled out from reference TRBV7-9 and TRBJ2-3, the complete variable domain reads DTGVSQNPRHKITKRGQNVTFRCDPISEHNRLYWYRQTLGQGPEFLTYFQNEAQLEKSRLLSDRFSAERPKGSFSTLEIQRTEQGDSAMYLCASSLAGLAGAPDTQYFGPGTRLTVL.

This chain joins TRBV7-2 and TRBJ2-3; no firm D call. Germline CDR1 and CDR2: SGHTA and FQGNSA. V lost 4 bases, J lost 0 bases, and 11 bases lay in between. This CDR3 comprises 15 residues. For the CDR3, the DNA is TGTGCCAGCAGCTCACGGACCGCTAGCACAGATACGCAGTATTTT. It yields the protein CASSSRTASTDTQYF.

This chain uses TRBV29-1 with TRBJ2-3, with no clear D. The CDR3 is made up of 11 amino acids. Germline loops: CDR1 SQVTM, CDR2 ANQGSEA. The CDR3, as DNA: TGCACCGTCCAGAGCACAGATACGCAGTATTTT. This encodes CTVQSTDTQYF.

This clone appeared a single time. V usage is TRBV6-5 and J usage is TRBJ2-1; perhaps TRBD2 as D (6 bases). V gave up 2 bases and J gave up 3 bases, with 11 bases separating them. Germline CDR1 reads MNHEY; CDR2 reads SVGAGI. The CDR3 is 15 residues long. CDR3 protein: CASSYGLGGYNEQFF. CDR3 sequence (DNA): TGTGCCAGCAGTTACGGCCTGGGGGGCTACAATGAGCAGTTCTTC.